Presented here are 13 T cell receptor beta chains from one specimen sequenced in a study of shared clonotypes between healthy human individuals. Clones were read by immunoSEQ multiplex PCR, and TCRdb kept only the in-frame ones, dropping some. The sample lists millions of clones, over 85% occurring once. The sample comprised naive CD4+ T cells sorted from blood. The subset here: CD45RA+ positively selected. These receptors originate from a man in his late teens or twenties in good health.

V and J are TRBV19 and TRBJ1-2; TRBD1 aligns across 7 bases. Germline V gene data show CDR1 as LNHDA and CDR2 as SQIVND (reference sequence). The CDR3 contains 14 residues. V lost 6 bases and J lost 3; bases outside the gene matches: 7. The CDR3 loop reads CASRKMTGYYGYTF. DNA for the CDR3: TGTGCCAGTAGGAAAATGACAGGGTACTATGGCTACACCTTC.

The chain employs TRBV10-1 and TRBJ2-2, with D maybe TRBD1 (5 bases). Germline loops: CDR1 WNHNN, CDR2 SYGVQD (reference sequence). This CDR3 spans 13 amino acids. Deletions cut 8 bases from V and 4 bases from J, with 11 bases between. CDR3 loop: CASGTQVTGELFF. CDR3 DNA: TGCGCCAGCGGCACACAGGTCACCGGGGAGCTGTTTTTT.

V usage is TRBV5-4 and J usage is TRBJ2-3, with 10 bases matching TRBD2. Trimming at V came to 3 bases and at J to 6 bases, leaving 10 bases not matched to a gene. The length of the CDR3 is 16 residues. Germline CDR1 is SGHNT and CDR2 is YYREEE (reference sequence). CDR3 protein: CASSSAGGIQPDTQYF. The CDR3 bases are TGTGCCAGCAGCTCAGCGGGGGGGATTCAACCGGATACGCAGTATTTT.

The gene calls are TRBV19 and TRBJ2-1; D perhaps matches TRBD1 (5 bases). Germline CDR1 and CDR2: LNHDA and SQIVND (reference sequence). V lost 1 base and J 8 bases, leaving 12 bases between the germline ends. The CDR3 has 14 residues. In nucleotides, the CDR3 is TGTGCCAGTAGTATAGGGGAAGGGGCGGATGAGCAGTTCTTC. It is translated as CASSIGEGADEQFF.

This chain joins TRBV19 and TRBJ1-3; D is ambiguous. CDR3 size: 14 residues. V was trimmed by 4 bases and J by 4 bases, leaving 11 bases between them. Germline CDR1 and CDR2: LNHDA and SQIVND (reference sequence). CDR3 protein: CASSSGRIGNTIYF. For the CDR3, the DNA is TGTGCCAGTAGTAGTGGGCGAATCGGAAACACCATATATTTT. The entire variable domain, with the rest obtained from reference TRBV19 and TRBJ1-3, is as follows: DGGITQSPKYLFRKEGQNVTLSCEQNLNHDAMYWYRQDPGQGLRLIYYSQIVNDFQKGDIAEGYSVSREKKESFPLTVTSAQKNPTAFYLCASSSGRIGNTIYFGEGSWLTVV.

The V call is TRBV9, the J call TRBJ1-4; D is undetermined. The V gene lost 3 bases and the J gene lost 4 bases, with 13 bases spanning the gap. Per germline, CDR1 SGDLS and CDR2 YYNGEE. The CDR3 length is 15 residues. This CDR3 reads CASSGFGLSNEKLFF. Here the CDR3 DNA reads TGTGCCAGCAGCGGGTTCGGGCTTAGTAATGAAAAACTGTTTTTT. Using reference TRBV9 and TRBJ1-4 for the parts outside the CDR3, the full variable domain is DSGVTQTPKHLITATGQRVTLRCSPRSGDLSVYWYQQSLDQGLQFLIQYYNGEERAKGNILERFSAQQFPDLHSELNLSSLELGDSALYFCASSGFGLSNEKLFFGSGTQLSVL.

The chain carries TRBV4-1 and TRBJ1-4, with D possibly TRBD1 on 5 matching bases. Germline lookup yields CDR1 MGHRA and CDR2 YSYEKL. V gave up 4 bases and J gave up 4 bases, with 13 bases separating them. This CDR3 has 15 amino acids. In nucleotides, the CDR3 is TGCGCCAGCAGCCTAGGGGCGGATCATAATGAAAAACTGTTTTTT. It is translated as CASSLGADHNEKLFF.

The chain combines TRBV5-4 with TRBJ2-3; D unclear. CDR3 length equals 13 residues. V was trimmed by 4 bases and J by 0 bases, leaving 6 bases between them. The germline V gene encodes CDR1 SGHNT and CDR2 YYREEE (reference sequence). The CDR3 DNA reads TGTGCCAGCAGCCCGCAAAGCACAGATACGCAGTATTTT. This gives the protein CASSPQSTDTQYF.

V and J are TRBV10-3 and TRBJ1-3, with unresolved D. The CDR3 runs to 13 residues. Trimming removed 8 bases from V and 2 bases from J, with 10 bases in between. Germline CDR1 reads ENHRY; CDR2 reads SYGVKD. The CDR3 loop reads CAIGSLAGNTIYF. The CDR3 coding sequence is TGTGCCATCGGGTCTTTAGCTGGAAACACCATATATTTT.

A few counts support this clone. The sample carries other DNA sequences with the same CDR3. The chain is built from TRBV10-3 and TRBJ1-1; no clear D. Trimming shortened V by 0 bases and J by 1 base, and 6 bases separated the two germline ends. Germline lookup yields CDR1 ENHRY and CDR2 SYGVKD. The CDR3 covers 14 residues. The CDR3, as DNA: TGTGCCATCAGTGAGTCACGGGGGAACACTGAAGCTTTCTTT. Translation gives CAISESRGNTEAFF.

This rearrangement joins TRBV19 to TRBJ2-3; 7 bases map to TRBD1. CDR3 size: 13 residues. Germline V CDR1 and CDR2: LNHDA, SQIVND (reference sequence). The junction had 9 bases not matched to a gene; V was cut back by 10 bases and J by 5 bases. The CDR3 DNA reads TGTGCCACCTCGGACAGGTCGTTAGATACGCAGTATTTT. Residues: CATSDRSLDTQYF.

Comments on this clone: One junction end disagrees with the germline gene, perhaps due to a read error. The chain links TRBV7-7 to TRBJ2-5, with no clear D. The length of the CDR3 is 15 residues. In germline, CDR1 is SSHAT, CDR2 FNYEAQ (reference sequence). Written as DNA, the CDR3 is TGTGCTAGCAGCTCCCTAGGTCTTGACCAAGAGACCCAGTACTTC. Encoded protein: CASSSLGLDQETQYF.

The chain joins TRBV6-5 to TRBJ2-7; TRBD2 matches 7 bases. Trimming removed 5 bases from V and 3 bases from J; junction bases left unmatched: 7. Looked up from germline, CDR1 is MNHEY and CDR2 is SVGAGI. The CDR3 runs to 14 residues. CDR3 region: CASSLESGNYEQYF. The CDR3 DNA reads as TGTGCCAGCAGTCTTGAAAGCGGGAACTACGAGCAGTACTTC.